The 30 T cell receptor beta chains below come from one sample, sequenced in a study of regulatory T cells in long-lasting Graves disease. iRepertoire HTBI primers and Arm-PCR of CDR3 regions built TCR beta libraries. TCRdb reprocessed the multiplex PCR reads with MiXCR, giving one entry per CDR3 protein. The data contain approximately 400,000 distinct CDR3 sequences, 20% to 25% of them seen just once; the ten biggest clones take up about 26%. Stated time point: persistent/refractory GD, antithyroid drugs over 5 years with positive TRAb. The authors made the TCR library using RNA they extracted from PBMCs. The sample in question was peripheral blood mononuclear cells (PBMCs), obtained when the disease was refractory, from a patient treated with antithyroid drugs. The receptor source for this set is a female donor with Graves disease.

The table lists this clonotype with a few counts. This chain links TRBV20-1 with TRBJ1-1; tentative D call: TRBD1 (6 bases). This CDR3 spans 15 amino acids. Germline values: CDR1 DFQATT, CDR2 SNEGSKA (reference sequence). V lost 1 base, J lost 0 bases, and 12 bases lay in between. The CDR3 DNA reads TGCAGTGCTAGAGGTGGAGGGGGGATGAACACTGAAGCTTTCTTT. Protein: CSARGGGGMNTEAFF.

The table lists this clonotype with a few counts. The chain employs TRBV6-1 and TRBJ2-7; a possible D gene is TRBD2 (5 bases). The CDR3 is 13 amino acids. The V gene lost 2 bases and the J gene lost 4 bases, with 9 bases spanning the gap. The germline CDR1 and CDR2 sequences are MNHNS and SASEGT. DNA of the CDR3: TGTGCCAGCAGTGAAACACCGGGGTACGAGCAGTACTTC. It yields the protein CASSETPGYEQYF.

Many counts were recorded for this clonotype. The chain carries TRBV5-1 and TRBJ1-1; D is unclear. This CDR3 has 14 residues. The germline V and J ends were trimmed by 2 bases and 6 bases, with 14 bases remaining between them. Per germline, CDR1 SGHRS and CDR2 YFSETQ. The CDR3 nucleotides are TGCGCCAGCAGCTTCACCACGCCGCCGGCTGAAGCTTTCTTT. This codes for CASSFTTPPAEAFF.

This clonotype was counted ten times or more. The gene calls are TRBV7-2 and TRBJ2-5, with D unclear. Germline loops: CDR1 SGHTA, CDR2 FQGNSA. Trimming pared 3 bases from V and 6 bases from J, leaving 11 bases between. The CDR3 totals 13 residues. The CDR3 DNA reads as TGTGCCAGCAGCTTCACCGGCGTTCAGACCCAGTACTTC. This translates into CASSFTGVQTQYF. Together with reference TRBV7-2 and TRBJ2-5, the CDR3 gives the full variable domain: GAGVSQSPSNKVTEKGKDVELRCDPISGHTALYWYRQSLGQGLEFLIYFQGNSAPDKSGLPSDRFSAERTGGSVSTLTIQRTQQEDSAVYLCASSFTGVQTQYFGPGTRLLVL.

On this clonotype: Its ends do not fully match the called genes, so a read error is possible. The chain has TRBV29-1 and TRBJ1-1; the D is unclear. The CDR3 contains 10 residues. The germline gives CDR1 SQVTM, CDR2 ANQGSEA. CDR3: CSVYTTETFF. Here the CDR3 DNA reads TGCAGCGTGTATACCACTGAAACTTTCTTT.

This clonotype appeared a few times. This rearrangement joins TRBV20-1 to TRBJ2-5; 10 positions match TRBD2. V trimming: 5 bases; J trimming: 4 bases; junction bases outside the gene matches: 19. Germline V CDR1 and CDR2: DFQATT, SNEGSKA (reference sequence). There are 18 residues in the CDR3. CDR3 in DNA: TGCAGTGCTCCCCGCCCAGCGGGAGGGCCGACCGGGGCAGAGACCCAGTACTTC. Residues: CSAPRPAGGPTGAETQYF.

V is TRBV18 and J is TRBJ1-5; D is undetermined. There are 13 residues in the CDR3. The germline gives CDR1 KGHSH, CDR2 LQKENI. Trimming stripped 2 bases from V and 6 bases from J, with 8 bases between. CDR3 sequence reads: CASSPGSGQPQHF. The CDR3 DNA reads TGTGCCAGCTCACCAGGGAGCGGTCAGCCCCAGCATTTT.

This clonotype was observed a few times. The rearrangement links TRBV7-9 to TRBJ1-4; 8 positions agree with TRBD1. CDR3 length equals 15 residues. J was trimmed by 5 bases and V by 5 bases; bases with no gene match: 7. The germline gives CDR1 SEHNR, CDR2 FQNEAQ (reference sequence). CDR3 region: CASSIGQGGNEKLFF. The CDR3 region has the DNA TGTGCCAGCAGCATCGGACAGGGCGGGAATGAAAAACTGTTTTTT.

The V gene is TRBV18, the J gene TRBJ2-5, with D perhaps TRBD1 (5 bases). The CDR3 loop spans 15 amino acids. CDR1 is KGHSH, CDR2 LQKENI, per germline. V lost 6 bases to trimming and J lost 5 bases, with 19 bases between them. The CDR3 is CASSNPGQPSETQYF. Here the CDR3 DNA reads TGTGCCAGCTCGAACCCCGGACAACCGAGCGAGACCCAGTACTTC.

This clonotype was found many times. The chain couples TRBV10-3 to TRBJ1-1; TRBD1 is a possible D gene (5 bases). Germline loops: CDR1 ENHRY, CDR2 SYGVKD. CDR3 size: 12 residues. Trimming took 7 bases from V and 0 from J, leaving 6 bases between them. CDR3 sequence (DNA): TGTGCCATCATGGGGGTGAACACTGAAGCTTTCTTT. Protein: CAIMGVNTEAFF.

This chain uses TRBV6-4 with TRBJ2-3, with D possibly matching TRBD2 (6 bases). Per the germline V gene, CDR1 is MRHNA and CDR2 is SNTAGT. With 9 bases removed from V and 0 bases from J, the gap between germline ends came to 16 bases. This CDR3 is 15 amino acids long. The CDR3 nucleotides are TGTGCCAGTAAGGCTGGGCGGGGAAGCACAGATACGCAGTATTTT. Protein product: CASKAGRGSTDTQYF.

The CDR3 nucleotides read TGCAGTGCCCGGACTAATGCCCAAGAGACCCAGTACTTC. The encoded protein is CSARTNAQETQYF. V and J are TRBV20-1 and TRBJ2-5, with a tentative D call TRBD2 (6 bases). The CDR3 has 13 amino acids. The V end lost 6 bases, the J end lost 1 base, and 12 bases lay between the germline ends. Germline values: CDR1 DFQATT, CDR2 SNEGSKA (reference sequence).

This chain links TRBV5-1 with TRBJ2-7, with TRBD2 matching 10 bases. V shed 4 bases and J 2 bases; nucleotides not matched to a gene: 3. CDR1 and CDR2 (germline): SGHRS, YFSETQ. The CDR3 covers 14 residues. This CDR3 reads CASSTSGNTYEQYF. CDR3 nucleotides: TGCGCCAGCAGCACTAGCGGGAACACCTACGAGCAGTACTTC.

There are many counts of this clonotype. The chain recombines TRBV6-1 with TRBJ1-2, with D perhaps TRBD1 (6 bases). CDR3 size: 14 residues. Trimming took off 4 bases at V and 8 bases at J, with 17 bases between the two ends. Germline CDR1 is MNHNS and CDR2 is SASEGT. In nucleotides, the CDR3 is TGTGCCAGCAGTGCCACCGGGACAATATCGGGCTACACCTTC. This codes for CASSATGTISGYTF.

This clonotype has ten or more counts. This chain links TRBV28 with TRBJ2-5; no definite D call. Looked up from germline, CDR1 is MDHEN and CDR2 is SYDVKM. This CDR3 region has 15 residues. The germline V and J ends were trimmed by 3 bases and 5 bases, with 16 bases remaining between them. The CDR3 coding sequence is TGTGCCAGCAGTTTCTCCCGCGCACTTCCTGAGACCCAGTACTTC. It is translated as CASSFSRALPETQYF.

This sequence joins TRBV28 and TRBJ1-3; tentative D call: TRBD1 (5 bases). The CDR3 is made up of 14 amino acids. Per germline, CDR1 MDHEN and CDR2 SYDVKM. The germline V and J ends were trimmed by 4 bases and 2 bases, with 9 bases remaining between them. The CDR3 region is CASSSGSPGNTIYF. In nucleotides, the CDR3 is TGTGCCAGCAGTTCAGGGAGCCCTGGAAACACCATATATTTT. Based on the CDR3 plus reference TRBV28 and TRBJ1-3, the full variable domain is DVKVTQSSRYLVKRTGEKVFLECVQDMDHENMFWYRQDPGLGLRLIYFSYDVKMKEKGDIPEGYSVSREKKERFSLILESASTNQTSMYLCASSSGSPGNTIYFGEGSWLTVV.

This clonotype has a count of ten or more. The CDR3 reads CASSAYRVGTEAFF. The CDR3 DNA sequence: TGTGCCAGCAGTGCGTACAGGGTCGGGACTGAAGCTTTCTTT. V usage is TRBV2 and J usage is TRBJ1-1, with TRBD1 as a possible D gene (6 bases). The CDR3 runs 14 residues. Trimming removed 4 bases from V and 5 bases from J, with 14 bases in between. Looked up from germline, CDR1 is SNHLY and CDR2 is FYNNEI.

The V gene is TRBV7-2, the J gene TRBJ1-4; 8 bases align to TRBD1. Germline V gene sequence: CDR1 SGHTA, CDR2 FQGNSA. V trimming: 0 bases; J trimming: 0 bases; junction bases outside the gene matches: 9. CDR3 length equals 19 residues. The chain's CDR3 is CASSLAVRGQDTTNEKLFF. The CDR3 DNA is TGTGCCAGCAGCTTAGCGGTCCGGGGACAGGATACAACTAATGAAAAACTGTTTTTT.

The rearrangement uses TRBV3-1 and TRBJ1-3; possibly TRBD1 for D (5 bases). Trimming took 4 bases from V and 0 from J, leaving 10 bases between them. There are 15 residues in the CDR3. Germline CDR1 LGHDT, CDR2 YNNKEL (reference sequence). The CDR3 is CASSPGRTSGNTIYF. The CDR3 DNA follows: TGTGCCAGCAGCCCGGGACGAACCTCTGGAAACACCATATATTTT.

This clonotype was observed at least ten times. The J gene is TRBJ1-2, the V gene TRBV27, with a weak D call TRBD1 (5 bases). The CDR3 totals 13 residues. Trimming took off 7 bases at V and 5 bases at J, with 14 bases between the two ends. Per germline, CDR1 MNHEY and CDR2 SMNVEV (reference sequence). In DNA, the CDR3 is TGTGCCAGCAAACTAGCAGGGAGGTATGGCTACACCTTC. As protein: CASKLAGRYGYTF.

This clonotype was counted a few times. The rearrangement joins TRBV10-3 to TRBJ2-5; the D gene is possibly TRBD1 (6 bases). The germline gives CDR1 ENHRY, CDR2 SYGVKD. Trimming shortened V by 6 bases and J by 2 bases, and 10 bases separated the two germline ends. The CDR3 sequence is 13 residues long. CDR3 sequence: CAIRDSLQETQYF. CDR3 in DNA: TGTGCCATCAGGGACAGTTTACAAGAGACCCAGTACTTC.

This clonotype was counted ten times or more. The V and J genes are TRBV12-3 or TRBV12-4 and TRBJ1-1; D unresolved. CDR3 length equals 15 residues. Trimming shortened V by 6 bases and J by 2 bases, and 16 bases separated the two germline ends. CDR3 region: CASSRPDRLNTEAFF. DNA of the CDR3: TGTGCCAGCAGCCGCCCCGATAGGCTCAACACTGAAGCTTTCTTT.

Only a few counts were recorded for this clonotype. The J gene is TRBJ2-7, the V gene TRBV7-2; TRBD1 matches at 11 bases. The CDR3 runs to 14 residues. J gave up 4 bases and V 5 bases, and 4 bases lay outside the gene matches. Germline CDR1 reads SGHTA; CDR2 reads FQGNSA. The CDR3 loop reads CASSADRGRYEQYF. The CDR3 DNA sequence: TGTGCCAGCAGCGCGGACAGGGGGCGTTACGAGCAGTACTTC. The full variable domain, in which reference TRBV7-2 and TRBJ2-7 provide the parts outside the CDR3, is GAGVSQSPSNKVTEKGKDVELRCDPISGHTALYWYRQSLGQGLEFLIYFQGNSAPDKSGLPSDRFSAERTGGSVSTLTIQRTQQEDSAVYLCASSADRGRYEQYFGPGTRLTVT.

This clonotype was seen ten or more times. The rearrangement joins TRBV2 to TRBJ1-5; the D gene is possibly TRBD1 (6 bases). The CDR3 length is 18 residues. Germline CDR1 SNHLY, CDR2 FYNNEI. V was shortened by 5 bases and J by 0 bases, with 20 bases between the two germline ends. CDR3 region: CASSLPGHRDYSNQPQHF. The CDR3 DNA sequence: TGTGCCAGCAGTTTACCGGGACATAGGGACTATAGCAATCAGCCCCAGCATTTT.

This clonotype was seen many times. V and J are TRBV2 and TRBJ2-7, with 7 bases matching TRBD1. In germline, CDR1 is SNHLY, CDR2 FYNNEI. The J segment lost 4 bases and the V segment lost 3 bases, leaving 9 bases of the junction unmatched. The CDR3 is 15 amino acids. The CDR3 DNA is TGTGCCAGCAGTGAGACAGGGCAGAAGACATACGAGCAGTACTTC. As protein: CASSETGQKTYEQYF.

With respect to this clonotype: A much bigger clone sits one base away, suggesting this may be a read error. The rearrangement links TRBV6-5 to TRBJ2-5; D assignment may be TRBD1 or TRBD2 (6 bases each). Between the trimmed V and J ends, which lost 2 bases and 5 bases, there was a span of 18 bases. The CDR3 totals 16 residues. The V gene's germline CDR1 is MNHEY and CDR2 SVGAGI. CDR3 coding DNA: TGTGCCAGCAGTTACCTTCCCAGGGGAGGAATCGAGACCCAGTACTTC. Amino acid sequence: CASSYLPRGGIETQYF.

This clonotype has ten or more counts. This chain joins TRBV9 and TRBJ2-5, with D possibly matching TRBD2 (5 bases). The CDR3 runs 16 residues. V dropped 0 bases and J dropped 4 bases, with 16 bases sitting between them. Germline V CDR1 and CDR2: SGDLS, YYNGEE. The CDR3 sequence: CASSVGDLAGGETQYF. DNA of the CDR3: TGTGCCAGCAGCGTAGGGGATCTGGCGGGTGGAGAGACCCAGTACTTC.

V is TRBV7-8 and J is TRBJ1-5; TRBD1 is a possible D gene (5 bases). V was trimmed by 5 bases and J by 3 bases, leaving 14 bases between them. The CDR3 sequence is 15 residues long. The germline gives CDR1 SGHVS, CDR2 FQNEAQ. The CDR3 DNA follows: TGTGCCAGCAGCCCCAGTGTCAGGGACAATCAGCCCCAGCATTTT. It codes for CASSPSVRDNQPQHF.

This clonotype was counted only a few times. The chain couples TRBV12-3 or TRBV12-4 to TRBJ2-7; no clear D gene. The V end lost 1 base, the J end lost 8 bases, and 6 bases lay between the germline ends. CDR3 length equals 11 residues. The CDR3 region is CASSLGHQQYF. The CDR3, as DNA: TGTGCCAGCAGTTTAGGGCATCAGCAGTACTTC.

The table lists this clonotype with a few counts. The J gene is TRBJ1-1, the V gene TRBV3-1, with D hard to call. Germline lookup yields CDR1 LGHDT and CDR2 YNNKEL (reference sequence). The CDR3 has 14 amino acids. V lost 0 bases and J lost 3, with 8 bases in between. The CDR3 nucleotides read TGTGCCAGCAGCCAAGATGGCAGCTACACTGAAGCTTTCTTT. The encoded protein is CASSQDGSYTEAFF.